The 20 T cell receptor beta chains listed next were all sequenced from one sample in a study of cytomegalovirus exposure and HLA in healthy donors. Amplification used 60 Vbeta primers and 13 Jbeta primers. This table comes from immunoSEQ multiplex PCR, and its TCRdb copy is limited to in-frame clones, with some not included. The table records around 150,000 clones, about 64% of them present only once. Sequences were obtained from PBMCs. The receptors originated from a man aged 55 to 69 in good health and CMV-seronegative.

The chain has TRBV11-2 and TRBJ2-1, with 9 bases lining up with TRBD1. CDR1 and CDR2 (germline): SGHAT, FQNNGV. Losses at the gene ends were 5 bases for V and 10 bases for J; bases not matched to a gene: 6. The CDR3 contains 13 residues. The CDR3, as DNA: TGTGCCAGCAGCGCGGACAGGGGCGGCGAGCAGTTCTTC. Protein sequence: CASSADRGGEQFF.

The J gene is TRBJ2-3, the V gene TRBV4-3; TRBD1 is a possible D gene (6 bases). There are 17 residues in the CDR3. Germline CDR1 reads LGHNA; CDR2 reads YSLEER. The V end lost 0 bases, the J end lost 4 bases, and 17 bases lay between the germline ends. CDR3 bases: TGCGCCAGCAGCCAAGATCCTTCTAATGGGGGCGCAGATACGCAGTATTTT. As protein: CASSQDPSNGGADTQYF.

This clone was found a few times. The chain recombines TRBV2 with TRBJ1-5; 9 positions match TRBD1. V shed 4 bases and J 6 bases; nucleotides not matched to a gene: 7. In germline, CDR1 is SNHLY, CDR2 FYNNEI. This CDR3 is 15 amino acids long. CDR3 residues: CASSAGQGGTQPQHF. CDR3 DNA: TGTGCCAGCAGTGCGGGACAGGGTGGAACTCAGCCCCAGCATTTT.

V and J are TRBV4-3 and TRBJ1-2; D is unresolved. Germline V CDR1 and CDR2: LGHNA, YSLEER. The CDR3 length is 15 residues. V lost 1 base to trimming and J lost 7 bases, with 16 bases between them. The CDR3 spells CASSQAVAGISGYTF. The CDR3 DNA reads as TGCGCCAGCAGCCAAGCGGTGGCGGGGATCTCTGGCTACACCTTC.

This clone was picked up a small number of times. J is TRBJ2-1 and V is TRBV6-5; 12 positions match TRBD2. CDR1 MNHEY and CDR2 SVGAGI come from the germline V gene. V shed 7 bases and J 9 bases; nucleotides not matched to a gene: 4. The CDR3 loop spans 13 amino acids. DNA for the CDR3: TGTGCCAGCACCCAACTAGCGGGAGGTGAGCAGTTCTTC. It translates to CASTQLAGGEQFF.

V gene TRBV5-1 combines with J gene TRBJ1-1; weak D call: TRBD1 (6 bases). In germline, CDR1 is SGHRS, CDR2 YFSETQ. V lost 3 bases, J lost 7 bases, and 7 bases lay in between. This CDR3 region has 11 residues. CDR3 sequence: CASSSDSEAFF. The CDR3, as DNA: TGCGCCAGCAGCTCGGACAGTGAAGCTTTCTTT.

This clone was counted a few times. V and J are TRBV19 and TRBJ2-7; 8 bases fit TRBD1. The CDR3 runs to 16 residues. The germline gives CDR1 LNHDA, CDR2 SQIVND (reference sequence). Trimming cost V 6 bases and J 6 bases; bases outside gene matches: 16. The CDR3 reads CASSLETGESRCEQYF. CDR3 nucleotide sequence: TGTGCCAGTAGCCTCGAGACAGGGGAAAGTCGGTGCGAGCAGTACTTC.

The CDR3 protein is CASSGQGVYEQYF. The DNA of the CDR3 is TGTGCCAGCAGCGGACAGGGGGTCTACGAGCAGTACTTC. This chain connects TRBV9 to TRBJ2-7; TRBD1 matches 9 bases. J was trimmed by 3 bases and V by 3 bases; bases with no gene match: 1. Per germline, CDR1 SGDLS and CDR2 YYNGEE. The CDR3 runs 13 residues.

V is TRBV5-1 and J is TRBJ2-3; D is unclear. The length of the CDR3 is 15 residues. V was trimmed by 7 bases and J by 0 bases, leaving 15 bases between them. The V gene's germline CDR1 is SGHRS and CDR2 YFSETQ. CDR3 coding DNA: TGCGCCAGCTCCTATGGAGCCTCTAGCACAGATACGCAGTATTTT. Protein: CASSYGASSTDTQYF.

The CDR3 DNA sequence: TGTGCCACCAGCAGAGTAATACGGGGGACCCAGTACTTC. This gives the protein CATSRVIRGTQYF. The chain carries TRBV15 and TRBJ2-5, with D maybe TRBD2 (5 bases). Germline V CDR1 and CDR2: LNHNV, YYDKDF (reference sequence). V gave up 1 base and J gave up 7 bases, with 10 bases separating them. The CDR3 is 13 amino acids.

The rearrangement links TRBV11-2 to TRBJ2-7; 9 bases agree with TRBD2. After removal of 2 bases from V and 0 bases from J, the junction contained 5 bases not matched to a gene. Germline-derived CDR1 and CDR2 are SGHAT and FQNNGV. This CDR3 region has 16 residues. DNA of the CDR3: TGTGCCAGCAGCTTACTGCCTAGCGGGATCTCCTACGAGCAGTACTTC. Amino acid sequence: CASSLLPSGISYEQYF.

The rearrangement links TRBV10-2 to TRBJ2-5; 11 bases match TRBD2. Trimming at V came to 5 bases and at J to 13 bases, leaving 9 bases not matched to a gene. The CDR3 is made up of 13 amino acids. Germline V gene data show CDR1 as WSHSY and CDR2 as SAAADI. CDR3 sequence: CASSLGLAGVPYF. DNA for the CDR3: TGCGCCAGCAGTTTAGGACTAGCGGGTGTCCCGTACTTC.

The chain uses TRBV5-1 and TRBJ2-7; 7 bases map to TRBD1. Germline V gene lookup returns CDR1 SGHRS and CDR2 YFSETQ. CDR3 size: 13 residues. Trimming cost V 4 bases and J 5 bases; bases outside gene matches: 6. This CDR3 is CASSIDRVNEQYF. CDR3 bases: TGCGCCAGCAGCATAGACAGGGTCAACGAGCAGTACTTC.

The chain has TRBV25-1 and TRBJ2-3, with TRBD2 identical over 8 bases. Losses at the gene ends were 9 bases for V and 8 bases for J; bases not matched to a gene: 19. Germline V CDR1 and CDR2: MGHDK, SYGVNS. The CDR3 length is 16 residues. CDR3 coding DNA: TGTGCCAGTTTAGCTGGACTAGCTGAAGAAAAAGGTACGCAGTATTTT. Translating gives CASLAGLAEEKGTQYF.

V gene TRBV5-4 combines with J gene TRBJ2-3, with a tentative D call TRBD2 (6 bases). The V gene's germline CDR1 is SGHNT and CDR2 YYREEE (reference sequence). Trimming removed 1 base at V and 5 bases at J, with 8 bases between. The CDR3 is 13 residues long. The CDR3 spells CASSLTGGDTQYF. The CDR3 DNA follows: TGTGCCAGCAGCTTGACCGGGGGAGATACGCAGTATTTT.

The chain links TRBV30 to TRBJ2-1; tentatively, D is TRBD2 (6 bases). The CDR3 contains 15 residues. Trimming shortened V by 2 bases and J by 4 bases, and 15 bases separated the two germline ends. The germline gives CDR1 GTSNPN, CDR2 SVGIG (reference sequence). CDR3 in DNA: TGTGCCTGGAGTTCAGGCGGGGAAGTTTACAATGAGCAGTTCTTC. Its translation: CAWSSGGEVYNEQFF.

The gene calls are TRBV30 and TRBJ2-2; D remains unclear. The V end was cut by 4 bases, the J end by 5 bases, with 14 bases between. CDR3 size: 14 residues. Germline V CDR1 and CDR2: GTSNPN, SVGIG (reference sequence). In DNA, the CDR3 is TGTGCCTGGAATAGGCTAGAGAGGACCGGGGAGCTGTTTTTT. It translates to CAWNRLERTGELFF.

The genes are TRBV6-1 and TRBJ1-1, with D perhaps TRBD1 (5 bases). Germline V CDR1 and CDR2: MNHNS, SASEGT. The CDR3 extends over 13 amino acids. V was trimmed by 4 bases and J by 9 bases, leaving 15 bases between them. The chain's CDR3 is CASSAIKQAKAFF. The CDR3 DNA reads as TGTGCCAGCAGTGCAATAAAACAGGCAAAAGCTTTCTTT.

J is TRBJ2-7 and V is TRBV5-1; no clear D gene. Trimming cost V 4 bases and J 1 base, with 12 bases left between them. Germline V gene sequence: CDR1 SGHRS, CDR2 YFSETQ. CDR3 size: 14 residues. The CDR3 nucleotides read TGCGCCAGCAGCCAAGGTCTAGGATCCTACGAGCAGTACTTC. Its protein product is CASSQGLGSYEQYF.

The chain combines TRBV9 with TRBJ2-2, with 13 nucleotides matching TRBD2. Germline CDR1 is SGDLS and CDR2 is YYNGEE. The CDR3 is 16 amino acids. The trim removed 2 bases at V and 4 bases at J, leaving 2 bases unmatched. The CDR3 DNA is TGTGCCAGCAGCGTCCGACTAGCGGGAGGCACCGGGGAGCTGTTTTTT. Translating gives CASSVRLAGGTGELFF.